This TCR beta chain was identified in a study of cytotoxic CD8 clonotypes in ibrutinib-treated CLL. Study background: Partial responses totalled about 24 and complete responses 2; after median approximately 62 months, roughly 14 remained remitted and approximately twelve progressed.

This table comes from immunoSEQ multiplex PCR, and its TCRdb copy is limited to in-frame clones, with some not included. Of some 140,000 clones in the sample, less than 95% were seen once. CDR3 size: 15 residues. V was clipped by 1 base and J by 3 bases; unmatched bases: 4. The germline gives CDR1 MNHEY, CDR2 SMNVEV (reference sequence). Comments on this clone: The antigen remains unidentified.

Whole-study results and caveats: Clonality, elevated at ibrutinib response, dropped back toward baseline at progression. Under treatment, the uncommon public clonotypes either contracted or remained stable. Starting clonality was above that of age-matched healthy donors and tracked circulating CD8+ T-cell counts.

This clonotype originated in a human donor with chronic lymphocytic leukemia. The rearrangement uses TRBV27 and TRBJ2-7, with 9 bases that match TRBD2. The source was PBMCs, collected after 12 months of ibrutinib treatment. CDR3 nucleotide sequence: TGTGCCAGCAGTTTATTGACTAGCGGACTCTACGAGCAGTACTTC. Translated, it gives CASSLLTSGLYEQYF.